This T cell receptor (beta chain) was obtained from a study of neoadjuvant anti-PD-1 for oral cavity cancer. Study-wide findings and caveats: After neoadjuvant nivolumab, PBMC T cell clonality was significantly higher in non-responders than responders. With a few patients per group, TCR findings need larger cohorts.

This clone has only a few counts. What it recognizes is unknown. The time point denotes: after neoadjuvant nivolumab, at surgical resection. The CDR3 is made up of 13 amino acids. The V gene's germline CDR1 is SGHDN and CDR2 FVKESK. The germline V and J ends were trimmed by 5 bases and 6 bases, with 13 bases remaining between them. Six replicates per PBMC sample, mostly from 480 ng of genomic DNA. TCRdb's copy holds only in-frame clones and misses some; the assay was immunoSEQ multiplex PCR. The sample holds 55,000 to 80,000 clones, roughly nine tenths seen once. The sequence was collected from a person aged 40 to 85 with oral cavity squamous cell carcinoma. The chain joins TRBV14 to TRBJ1-1; D is unclear. The specimen comprised PBMCs, sampled after nivolumab (anti-PD-1) treatment. The CDR3 nucleotides read TGTGCCAGCAGCGTACAGTTCGGACCTGAAGCTTTCTTT. It is translated as CASSVQFGPEAFF. The whole variable domain, remainder taken from reference TRBV14 and TRBJ1-1, is EAGVTQFPSHSVIEKGQTVTLRCDPISGHDNLYWYRRVMGKEIKFLLHFVKESKQDESGMPNNRFLAERTGGTYSTLKVQPAELEDSGVYFCASSVQFGPEAFFGQGTRLTVV.